The T cell receptor beta chain described here comes from a study of OX40 agonist ivuxolimab in advanced cancers. Study as a whole: Given to patients was ivuxolimab, an agonistic anti-OX40 (CD134) antibody.

Remarks on this clone: Its antigen remains unidentified.

Clones were read by immunoSEQ multiplex PCR, and TCRdb kept only the in-frame ones, dropping some. The profile covers tens of thousands of clones, with just under 90% appearing a single time and 0.4% to 0.55% taken by the ten largest. V shed 6 bases and J shed 5 bases, with 13 bases lying between them. This CDR3 comprises 13 residues. Per germline, CDR1 MNHNS and CDR2 SASEGT. The study, taken as a whole, reports: The CD4+ and CD8+ T cells in the blood had expanded clonally by week 6 at 0.1 to 3.0 mg/kg. Some patients who did not respond also had low normalized T-cell clonal expansion. Still undetermined is the antigen specificity of the expanded peripheral T cells.

This receptor was identified in an adult with an advanced solid tumor such as melanoma, head and neck, liver or kidney cancer. This material consisted of CD4+ or CD8+ T cells sorted from blood, taken in a trial of the OX40 agonist ivuxolimab. The genes are TRBV6-1 and TRBJ2-5; D call uncertain. The CDR3 nucleotides are TGTGCCAGCAGATCTCCGGCGTCGGAGACCCAGTACTTC. This codes for CASRSPASETQYF.